Listed below are T cell receptor beta chains from one sample, sequenced in a study of OX40 agonist ivuxolimab in advanced cancers. Here immunoSEQ multiplex PCR was the method, and the copy in TCRdb shows in-frame clones only, minus some. The repertoire includes about 60,000 clones, about 89% of them detected once, and around 4.2% sits in the top ten. The sample here was CD4+ or CD8+ T cells sorted from blood, taken in a trial of the OX40 agonist ivuxolimab. The receptors were sampled from an adult with an advanced solid tumor such as melanoma, head and neck, liver or kidney cancer. Each CDR3 is given without its conserved first and last residue.

j_call v_call cdr3_aa
TRBJ1-4 TRBV7-9 ASRQRSSGGINEKLF
TRBJ2-7 TRBV28 ASSLVQASSYEQY
TRBJ1-4 TRBV6-1 ASSEALGTENEKLF
TRBJ2-3 TRBV7-3 ASSSEAKRPDTQY
TRBJ2-1 TRBV4-3 ASSQGQGDQF
TRBJ2-3 TRBV7-9 ASSPGTDSTDTQY
TRBJ2-5 TRBV27 ASSSGQGFQTQY
TRBJ2-1 TRBV7-8 ASSSRGNEQF
TRBJ1-3 TRBV9 ASSVANGRGNTIY
TRBJ1-1 TRBV5-5 ASSSETVRLPEAF
TRBJ2-5 TRBV7-2 ASSFDLGQETQY
TRBJ1-4 TRBV7-9 ASSQDIDEKLF
TRBJ1-1 TRBV27 ASKLGGHTEAF
TRBJ1-1 TRBV30 AWSWRTEAF
TRBJ1-1 TRBV7-9 ASSPLGLRNTEAF
TRBJ2-1 TRBV7-6 ASSYRDRDVDEQF
TRBJ1-5 TRBV7-9 ASSLSPDQPQH
TRBJ1-4 TRBV7-6 ASSLEAGLDEKLF
TRBJ2-7 TRBV19 ATISGHLEQY
TRBJ1-4 TRBV13 ASSPLRGEKLF
TRBJ2-1 TRBV19 ASSMVWAGGPNEQF
TRBJ1-6 TRBV9 ASSPGFNSPLH
TRBJ2-1 TRBV4-3 ASSQVDRVTAYNEQF
TRBJ1-2 TRBV27 ASSLSLGGYGYT
TRBJ1-1 TRBV5-5 ASAPGGTEAF
TRBJ2-5 TRBV28 ASSLSPGTETQY
TRBJ2-2 TRBV15 ATSRVGGPGTGELF
TRBJ1-1 TRBV4-1 ASSHQGVVNTEAF
TRBJ2-5 TRBV7-6 ASSVSGGAWETQY
TRBJ2-1 TRBV10-3 AIGAGGPNNEQF
TRBJ2-3 TRBV5-6 ASSLGGTYSTDTQY
TRBJ1-2 TRBV27 ASSPNIGIFYGYT
TRBJ2-3 TRBV7-9 ASSSPTGSTDTQY
TRBJ2-3 TRBV28 ASSTGQYTDTQY
TRBJ2-7 TRBV2 ASNGFRVTTYEQY
TRBJ2-7 TRBV28 ASSLTGQGVSYEQY
TRBJ1-2 TRBV7-9 ASSHPHAQDGYT
TRBJ2-5 TRBV5-4 ASSPGGFETQY
TRBJ1-2 TRBV15 ATSRDPPAYGYT
TRBJ2-1 TRBV12-5 ASGITGTSDRNEQF
TRBJ2-4 TRBV6-5 ASSYDRPVTKNIQY